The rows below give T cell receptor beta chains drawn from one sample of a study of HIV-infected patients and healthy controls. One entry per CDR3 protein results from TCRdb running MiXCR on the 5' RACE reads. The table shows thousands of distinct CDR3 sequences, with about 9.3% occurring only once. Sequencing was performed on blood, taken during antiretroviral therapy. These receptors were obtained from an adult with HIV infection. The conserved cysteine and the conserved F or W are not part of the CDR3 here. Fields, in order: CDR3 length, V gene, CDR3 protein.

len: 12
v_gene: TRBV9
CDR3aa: ASSASSTGNTIY

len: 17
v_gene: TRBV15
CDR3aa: ATSRDRQGIADGANVLT

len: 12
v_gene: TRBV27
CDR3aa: ASRRTRSADTQY

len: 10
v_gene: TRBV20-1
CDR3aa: SAKRGTNTIY

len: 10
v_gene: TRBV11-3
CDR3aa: ASSQNTGELF

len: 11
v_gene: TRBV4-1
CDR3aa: ASSRGVAETQY

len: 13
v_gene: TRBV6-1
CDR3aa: ASHLDRGVYNEQF

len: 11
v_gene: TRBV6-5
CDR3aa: ASSAQGNGEAF

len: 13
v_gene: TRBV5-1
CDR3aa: ASRPDPRSVTEAF

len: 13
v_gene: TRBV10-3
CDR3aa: AISAGTSVEDTQY

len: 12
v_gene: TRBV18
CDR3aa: ASSQGTSVVEQF

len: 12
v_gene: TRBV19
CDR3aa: ASSLRSYEQPQH

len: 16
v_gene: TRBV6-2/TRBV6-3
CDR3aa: ASSYSKGPLTGANVLT

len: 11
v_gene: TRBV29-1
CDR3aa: SVVAGTYYEQY

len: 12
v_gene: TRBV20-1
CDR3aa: SATVGANRDEQY

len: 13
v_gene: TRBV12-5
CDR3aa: ASGLPGSGGNTIY

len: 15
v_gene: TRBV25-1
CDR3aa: ASSVKRGVGLSDEQF

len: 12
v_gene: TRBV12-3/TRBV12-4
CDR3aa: ASSPMLSNQPQH

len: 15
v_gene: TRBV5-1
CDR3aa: ASSRRTSGAGTDTQY

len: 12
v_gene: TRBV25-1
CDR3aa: ASREEEYTGELF

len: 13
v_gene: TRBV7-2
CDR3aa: ASSLGQSSTDTQY

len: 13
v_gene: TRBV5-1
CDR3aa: ASSLAPGARQPQH

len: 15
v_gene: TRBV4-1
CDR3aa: ASSQVGSRETNEKLF

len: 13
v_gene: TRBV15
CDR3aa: ATSSGGLYVGGYT

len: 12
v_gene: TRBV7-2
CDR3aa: ASSWTEGNQPQH

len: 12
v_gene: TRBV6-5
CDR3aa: ASRALGGRGEQY

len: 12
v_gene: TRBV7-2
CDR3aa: ASSPAAEHGELF

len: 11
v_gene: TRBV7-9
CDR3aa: ASSLGPLNEQF

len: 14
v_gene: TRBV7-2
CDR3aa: ASSLFPAGTGTEAF

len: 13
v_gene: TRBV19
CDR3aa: ASTRDRNSGNTIY

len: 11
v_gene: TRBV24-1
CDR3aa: ATSDAGRTEAF

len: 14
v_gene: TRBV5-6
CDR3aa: ASSYATTGGNQPQH

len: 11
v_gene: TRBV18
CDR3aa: ASSPGIAETQY